Included here is one T cell receptor beta chain sequence, with context. Its antigen is still unknown. The input lacks base qualities; no much larger clone sits a single base away. The CDR3 regions of human TCRbeta chains were subjected to immunosequencing. As for the authors' bioinformatics: TCRs in the repertoires were matched against a reference library of SARS-CoV-2-specific TCRs that had been generated with the MIRA antigen-specificity platform. Breadth was defined as the fraction of unique TCRs that were SARS-CoV-2-associated. Depth was defined as the fraction of total T cells that were SARS-CoV-2-associated. Using the MIRA data, every spike-specific TCR was mapped to the spike region that the TCR reacted to and assigned to either a CD4 or a CD8 class. Log10-transformed breadth and depth values were compared by one-way ANOVA with Sidak's multiple comparisons tests. This is the immuneACCESS table as TCRdb keeps it, with only in-frame sequences that have V and J called. A part of the clones is gone; compared with another copy, unresolved V genes explain less than half, and the rest is unexplained. The V and J calls and clone size are taken from that table; D and trimming were inferred from the DNA. In all, the sample holds around 140,000 clones, and 92% of those were seen once. The ten biggest clones cover roughly 3.4% of the sample.

Measured from the cysteine to the phenylalanine, the CDR3 is 14 residues long. Left in the record is the CDR3 DNA by itself, 42 bases read in frame from the first base. V sheds 6 bases and J sheds 7 bases, leaving 18 bases between their ends. The germline V gene provides CDR1 KGHSH and CDR2 LQKENI. This sample is drawn from a study of T cell responses to AZD1222 COVID-19 vaccine (TCRdb year 2021). About the study as a whole: A total of over 230 trial participants underwent TCR sequencing, of whom nearly 210 received two doses of AZD1222 and about 25 received two doses of the MenACWY control vaccine. Trial participants were enrolled by age into subgroups of 18-55, 56-69 and 70-plus years, and around 150, 29 and 61 TCR-sequenced participants, respectively, were included in these subgroups.

Per the publication, the time point label means: about 28 days (+/-7) after the second vaccine dose. AZD1222 recipients with second doses at about 4 weeks or about 12 weeks were pooled, because spike-specific TCR depth and breadth did not differ between schedules. Samples from vaccinated people were obtained from the UK trials COV001 and COV002, which included a single-blind randomized controlled phase 2/3 trial of AZD1222 (ChAdOx1 nCoV-19) in healthy adults. For TCRbeta chain sequencing, PBMC samples from trial participants were taken at day 0 and at day 28 after the second dose. Points the paper makes about the study in general: Most participants were white British and females outnumbered males, and the authors suggested that clonal diversity may have been underestimated. Because no day 14 peak-response samples were available, repertoires were characterized only after the peak T cell response. A significant rise in spike-specific TCR breadth and depth was observed after two AZD1222 doses relative to day 0 and relative to MenACWY recipients. CD4 TCRs associated with the vaccine covered the entire spike protein, and the dominant responses were in regions 160-218 and 743-854. Conclusions about previously exposed vaccinees were limited because only 5 or 6 AZD1222 recipients were SARS-CoV-2 seropositive at baseline. The 56-69-year group was small, and its depth increase did not reach significance, likely because of low power. Nearly half of unique spike-specific TCRs reportedly recognized epitopes outside regions mutated in the B.1.351 and B.1.1.7 variants.

Specimen: peripheral blood, collected 28 days after the second AZD1222 dose. In this chain, TRBV18 is recombined with TRBJ1-2, with the identity of the D gene unclear. The TCR sequence derives from an adult who received the AZD1222 COVID-19 vaccine. The CDR3 sequence is CASSLGVLTSGYTF. The DNA reads TGTGCCAGCTCGCTGGGCGTATTGACGAGTGGCTACACCTTC.